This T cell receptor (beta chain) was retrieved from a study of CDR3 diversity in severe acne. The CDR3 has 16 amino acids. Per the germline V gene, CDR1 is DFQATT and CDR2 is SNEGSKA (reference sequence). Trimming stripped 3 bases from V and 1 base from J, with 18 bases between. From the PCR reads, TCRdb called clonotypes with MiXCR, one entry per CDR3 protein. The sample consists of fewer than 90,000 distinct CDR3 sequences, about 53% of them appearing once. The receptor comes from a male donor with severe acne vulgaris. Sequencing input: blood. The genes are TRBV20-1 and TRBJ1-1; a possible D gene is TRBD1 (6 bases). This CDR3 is CSARNLARGGNTEAFF. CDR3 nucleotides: TGCAGTGCTAGGAATCTGGCACGAGGGGGGAACACTGAAGCTTTCTTT.